One and the same sample provided the 14 T cell receptor beta chains below, sequenced in a study of T cell responses to AZD1222 COVID-19 vaccine listed by TCRdb under 2021. The time point label, as the study defines it: about 28 days (+/-7) after the second vaccine dose. The library was obtained by the immunoSEQ multiplex PCR assay. TCRdb took over this immuneACCESS table, retaining in-frame rearrangements with V and J assigned. Such tables are incomplete; in checked studies, under half of the missing clones stem from an unresolved V gene, and the remainder is unexplained. This sample gives fewer than 150,000 clones in total; 80% to 90% of them show up just once. Over 8% of the sample lies in the top ten. Source: peripheral blood, taken 28 days after the second AZD1222 dose. The receptors were gathered from an adult who received the AZD1222 COVID-19 vaccine.

A single count supports this clone. V and J are TRBV28 and TRBJ2-1; the D gene is possibly TRBD2 (6 bases). V lost 6 bases to trimming and J lost 9 bases, with 12 bases between them. The CDR3 extends over 12 amino acids. Germline values: CDR1 MDHEN, CDR2 SYDVKM. The CDR3 loop is CASRVTSREQFF. Written as DNA, the CDR3 is TGTGCCAGCAGGGTTACTAGCCGTGAGCAGTTCTTC.

This CDR3 reads CASSYAGQGNQPQHF. The DNA of the CDR3 is TGTGCCAGCAGTTACGCGGGACAGGGAAATCAGCCCCAGCATTTT. The chain has TRBV6-6 and TRBJ1-5, with 9 nucleotides matching TRBD1. This CDR3 has 15 residues. CDR1 and CDR2 (germline): MNHNY, SVGAGI (reference sequence). V shed 2 bases and J 4 bases; nucleotides not matched to a gene: 3.

CDR3 sequence reads: CASSQDRGALGYTF. Written as DNA, the CDR3 is TGTGCCAGCAGCCAAGATAGGGGGGCATTAGGCTACACCTTC. This chain connects TRBV4-2 to TRBJ1-2, with a weak D call TRBD1 (6 bases). CDR3 length: 14 residues. Per the germline V gene, CDR1 is LGHNA and CDR2 is YNFKEQ. Deletions cut 0 bases from V and 8 bases from J, with 13 bases between.

This clone has more than one count but fewer than ten. J is TRBJ2-7 and V is TRBV6-5; 7 positions match TRBD1. V lost 0 bases to trimming and J lost 3 bases; unmatched junction nucleotides: 8. This CDR3 is built from 16 residues. Germline V CDR1 and CDR2: MNHEY, SVGAGI. CDR3 protein: CASSYSIGQEHYEQYF. DNA for the CDR3: TGTGCCAGCAGTTACTCGATTGGACAGGAGCACTACGAGCAGTACTTC.

In this sample, this clone turned up once. The gene calls are TRBV11-2 and TRBJ1-2; D is undetermined. Per the germline V gene, CDR1 is SGHAT and CDR2 is FQNNGV. The CDR3 is made up of 13 amino acids. V shed 5 bases and J shed 5 bases, with 12 bases lying between them. Written as DNA, the CDR3 is TGTGCCAGCAGCCCCGACGTGCAGTATGGCTACACCTTC. Its translation: CASSPDVQYGYTF.

This clone was counted only a few times. This rearrangement joins TRBV29-1 to TRBJ2-3; D call uncertain. V dropped 2 bases and J dropped 1 base, with 4 bases sitting between them. Germline-derived CDR1 and CDR2 are SQVTM and ANQGSEA. This CDR3 comprises 12 residues. The CDR3 region is CSVEQGTDTQYF. CDR3 bases: TGCAGCGTTGAACAGGGCACAGATACGCAGTATTTT.

This chain connects TRBV4-1 to TRBJ2-7; TRBD2 matches 8 bases. The junction had 9 bases not matched to a gene; V was cut back by 0 bases and J by 2 bases. From germline, CDR1 is MGHRA and CDR2 YSYEKL. The CDR3 runs to 17 residues. The CDR3 region has the DNA TGCGCCAGCAGCCAAGATCGCCCAGCGGGGGCCACCTACGAGCAGTACTTC. Translating gives CASSQDRPAGATYEQYF.

The V and J genes are TRBV18 and TRBJ1-5; D unclear. Germline-derived CDR1 and CDR2 are KGHSH and LQKENI. Trimming shortened V by 5 bases and J by 2 bases, and 7 bases separated the two germline ends. The CDR3 is 13 residues long. CDR3 DNA: TGTGCCAGCTCATCAGGAGGCAATCAGCCCCAGCATTTT. Protein product: CASSSGGNQPQHF.

The chain carries TRBV2 and TRBJ1-2; 7 bases align to TRBD1. The CDR3 runs 14 residues. Germline V CDR1 and CDR2: SNHLY, FYNNEI. V lost 3 bases, J lost 4 bases, and 5 bases stayed unmatched. CDR3 residues: CASSEAAGGYGYTF. In nucleotides, the CDR3 is TGTGCCAGCAGTGAGGCGGCAGGGGGCTATGGCTACACCTTC.

The chain uses TRBV18 and TRBJ2-6; a weak D match, TRBD2 (5 bases). Germline-derived CDR1 and CDR2 are KGHSH and LQKENI. V gave up 6 bases and J gave up 0 bases, with 9 bases separating them. The CDR3 spans 15 residues. The CDR3 DNA sequence: TGTGCCAGCTCCCTAGCTGCCTCTGGGGCCAACGTCCTGACTTTC. Protein: CASSLAASGANVLTF.

This clone occurred a few times. The V gene is TRBV11-2, the J gene TRBJ1-2; 11 positions agree with TRBD1. CDR1 SGHAT and CDR2 FQNNGV come from the germline V gene. V lost 3 bases to trimming and J lost 4 bases; unmatched junction nucleotides: 13. CDR3 length: 18 residues. CDR3: CASSFGGIRTGGIYGYTF. The DNA of the CDR3 is TGTGCCAGCAGCTTCGGGGGTATACGGACAGGGGGCATCTATGGCTACACCTTC.

The chain's CDR3 is CASRPDRSILPSKNIQYF. For the CDR3, the DNA is TGTGCCAGCAGACCCGACAGGTCGATACTACCAAGCAAAAACATTCAGTACTTC. V usage is TRBV7-8 and J usage is TRBJ2-4; TRBD1 is a possible D gene (6 bases). The CDR3 sequence is 18 residues long. V lost 6 bases to trimming and J lost 3 bases, with 24 bases between them. From germline, CDR1 is SGHVS and CDR2 FQNEAQ.

The chain is built from TRBV6-2 or TRBV6-3 and TRBJ2-2, with 7 nucleotides matching TRBD2. Germline V gives CDR1 MNHEY, CDR2 SVGEGT. The CDR3 loop spans 15 amino acids. The V and J ends lost 0 bases and 5 bases, in that order; junction bases with no gene match: 3. The CDR3 sequence: CASSYSRGGTGELFF. CDR3 sequence (DNA): TGTGCCAGCAGTTACTCGCGGGGAGGGACCGGGGAGCTGTTTTTT.

CDR3 nucleotides: TGTGCCAGCAGCCCACCGGGGGAGACTGAAGCTTTCTTT. Translation gives CASSPPGETEAFF. This chain connects TRBV5-6 to TRBJ1-1, with D possibly TRBD1 on 5 matching bases. The CDR3 loop spans 13 amino acids. The germline V gene encodes CDR1 SGHDT and CDR2 YYEEEE. V lost 4 bases, J lost 5 bases, and 12 bases lay in between.